Each of the 10 T cell receptor beta chains below was sequenced from the same sample in a study of blood T cell repertoires in COVID-19. The data were produced by immunoSEQ multiplex PCR, yet TCRdb's version contains in-frame clones alone and is incomplete. The table includes approximately 150,000 clones, roughly 81% detected once. The sample taken for sequencing was PBMCs or T cells enriched from blood (not recorded which). These receptors were taken from a woman between 50 and 59 years old with acute COVID-19.

This chain uses TRBV5-1 with TRBJ1-5; D possibly corresponds to TRBD1 (6 bases). CDR1 and CDR2 from the germline V gene are SGHRS and YFSETQ. Between the trimmed V and J ends, which lost 4 bases and 4 bases, there was a span of 15 bases. This CDR3 has 15 amino acids. The CDR3 spells CASSPSAGVNQPQHF. In DNA, the CDR3 is TGCGCCAGCAGCCCATCGGCAGGGGTGAATCAGCCCCAGCATTTT. The variable domain in full, completed from reference TRBV5-1 and TRBJ1-5, reads KAGVTQTPRYLIKTRGQQVTLSCSPISGHRSVSWYQQTPGQGLQFLFEYFSETQRNKGNFPGRFSGRQFSNSRSEMNVSTLELGDSALYLCASSPSAGVNQPQHFGDGTRLSIL.

V is TRBV19 and J is TRBJ1-1; 8 positions match TRBD1. The V and J ends lost 7 bases and 5 bases, in that order; junction bases with no gene match: 9. The CDR3 spans 14 residues. From germline, CDR1 is LNHDA and CDR2 SQIVND (reference sequence). The CDR3 nucleotides are TGTGCCAGTATTCGAACAGGGGGACGGACTGAAGCTTTCTTT. Amino acids: CASIRTGGRTEAFF.

The genes are TRBV5-5 and TRBJ2-5, with TRBD1 as a possible D gene (6 bases). Germline loops: CDR1 SGHKS, CDR2 YYEKEE (reference sequence). This CDR3 comprises 14 residues. Trimming left V 0 bases short and J 6 bases short, with 12 bases between. Written as DNA, the CDR3 is TGTGCCAGCAGCTTGGGGCAGGGGATGCAGACCCAGTACTTC. It yields the protein CASSLGQGMQTQYF.

In its sample, this clone was seen once. The chain employs TRBV27 and TRBJ1-4, with D possibly being TRBD1 (6 bases). Germline CDR1 reads MNHEY; CDR2 reads SMNVEV (reference sequence). The CDR3 has 15 amino acids. With 5 bases removed from V and 7 bases from J, the gap between germline ends came to 17 bases. CDR3 bases: TGTGCCAGCAGTACCCGGACAGACTCTGGTGAAAAACTGTTTTTT. Encoded protein: CASSTRTDSGEKLFF.

This chain uses TRBV6-5 with TRBJ1-4; 9 nucleotides line up with TRBD1. V dropped 5 bases and J dropped 8; count of bases not matched to a gene: 6. The germline V gene has CDR1 MNHEY and CDR2 SVGAGI. This CDR3 has 14 residues. DNA of the CDR3: TGTGCCAGCAGTCAGGACAGGGGTAACGAAAAACTGTTTTTT. Translating it yields CASSQDRGNEKLFF.

V is TRBV5-5 and J is TRBJ1-6, with TRBD1 identical over 9 bases. Germline assignment: CDR1 SGHKS and CDR2 YYEKEE (reference sequence). CDR3 length: 16 residues. The junction had 6 bases not matched to a gene; V was cut back by 0 bases and J by 8 bases. The CDR3 coding sequence is TGTGCCAGCAGCTTGGATGGGGGACAGGGATATTCACCCCTCCACTTT. This translates into CASSLDGGQGYSPLHF.

The chain joins TRBV10-3 to TRBJ2-2; no clear D gene. The CDR3 has 13 amino acids. Germline CDR1 ENHRY, CDR2 SYGVKD. The V and J ends lost 0 bases and 6 bases respectively, with 5 bases between them. CDR3 sequence: CAISESSSGELFF. CDR3 nucleotide sequence: TGTGCCATCAGTGAGTCGAGTTCCGGGGAGCTGTTTTTT.

V usage is TRBV5-1 and J usage is TRBJ2-1; 7 bases are shared with TRBD1. With V trimmed by 3 bases and J by 8 bases, 11 bases remained unmatched. From germline, CDR1 is SGHRS and CDR2 YFSETQ. This CDR3 contains 15 residues. CDR3 sequence: CASSSEPHRGDEQFF. CDR3 coding DNA: TGCGCCAGCAGCTCGGAGCCCCACAGGGGAGATGAGCAGTTCTTC.

The count of this clone is one. The V call is TRBV2, the J call TRBJ1-1; D is uncertain. CDR3 length equals 13 residues. Trimming cost V 1 base and J 4 bases, with 7 bases left between them. CDR1 and CDR2 from the germline V gene are SNHLY and FYNNEI. The CDR3 region is CASSEGYGTEAFF. The DNA of the CDR3 is TGTGCCAGCAGTGAAGGATACGGCACTGAAGCTTTCTTT. Filled out from reference TRBV2 and TRBJ1-1, the complete variable domain reads EPEVTQTPSHQVTQMGQEVILRCVPISNHLYFYWYRQILGQKVEFLVSFYNNEISEKSEIFDDQFSVERPDGSNFTLKIRSTKLEDSAMYFCASSEGYGTEAFFGQGTRLTVV.

This clone was counted only a few times. The chain recombines TRBV5-4 with TRBJ2-1; TRBD2 aligns across 10 bases. The germline gives CDR1 SGHNT, CDR2 YYREEE (reference sequence). J gave up 3 bases and V 4 bases, and 10 bases lay outside the gene matches. The CDR3 runs 17 residues. The CDR3 reads CASSTRAGTSDYNEQFF. DNA for the CDR3: TGTGCCAGCAGCACGCGGGCAGGGACTAGCGACTACAATGAGCAGTTCTTC.